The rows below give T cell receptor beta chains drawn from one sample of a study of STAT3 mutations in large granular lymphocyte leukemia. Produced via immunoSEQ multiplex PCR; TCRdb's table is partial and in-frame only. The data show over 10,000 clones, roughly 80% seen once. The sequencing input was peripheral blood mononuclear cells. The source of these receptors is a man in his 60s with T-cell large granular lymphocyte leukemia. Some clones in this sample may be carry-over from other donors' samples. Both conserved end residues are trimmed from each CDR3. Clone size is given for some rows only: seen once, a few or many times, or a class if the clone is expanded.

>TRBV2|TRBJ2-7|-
ASTRQVNYEQY
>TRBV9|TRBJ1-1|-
ASSSQGNTEAF
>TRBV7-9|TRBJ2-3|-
ASSLLPKTSGASTDTQY
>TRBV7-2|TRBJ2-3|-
ASSASTDTQY
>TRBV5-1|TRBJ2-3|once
ASSLQGAADTQY
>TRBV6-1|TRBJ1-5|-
ASSEERQRYSNQPQH
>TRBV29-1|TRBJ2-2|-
SVEVGSLNTGELF
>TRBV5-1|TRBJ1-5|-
ASSLGGGEGPQH
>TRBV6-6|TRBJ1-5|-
ASSDRASNQPQH
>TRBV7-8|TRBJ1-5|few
ASSLAHLANQPQH
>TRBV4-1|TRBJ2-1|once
ASSQESGLAGVREQF
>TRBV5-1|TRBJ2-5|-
ASSLGDAGGVKTQY
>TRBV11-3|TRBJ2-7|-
ASSSLAGVGEQY
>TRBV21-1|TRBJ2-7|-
ASSKARGDRDREQY
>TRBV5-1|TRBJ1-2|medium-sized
ASSIGQPDRGGGYT
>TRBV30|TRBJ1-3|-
AWRITSGNTIY
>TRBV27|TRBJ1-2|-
ASSLKGYGYGYT
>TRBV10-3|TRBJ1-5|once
AISETASNQPQH
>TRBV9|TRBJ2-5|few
ASSVAPSARNQETQY
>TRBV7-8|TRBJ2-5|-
ASSLAIGGETQY
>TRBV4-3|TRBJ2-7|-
ASSQDRGGRDLREQY
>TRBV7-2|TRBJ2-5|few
ASSLVSGGQGEETQY
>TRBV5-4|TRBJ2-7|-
ASSAGQAGYEQY
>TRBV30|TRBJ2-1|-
AWSVDIGYEQF
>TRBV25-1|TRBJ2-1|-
ASSLPGALAGEQF
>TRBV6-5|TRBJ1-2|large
ASTPTGNYGYT
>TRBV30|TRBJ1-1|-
AWETGTPSNTEAF
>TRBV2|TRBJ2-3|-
ASSEARMSTDTQY
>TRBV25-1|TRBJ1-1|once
ASKRGGNTEAF
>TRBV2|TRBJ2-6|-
ASSPGATGANVLT
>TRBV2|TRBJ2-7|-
ASSEVLYAGTGGNEQY
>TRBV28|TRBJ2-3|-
ASARFGSGTDTQY
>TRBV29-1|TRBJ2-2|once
SVQQGAYTGELF
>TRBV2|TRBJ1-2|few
ASSGDVGGHRMNYGYT
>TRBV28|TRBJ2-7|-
ASSFEGRGPLTYEQY
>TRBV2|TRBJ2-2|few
ASRGLSGGHGELF
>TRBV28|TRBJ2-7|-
ASSWAGGAV
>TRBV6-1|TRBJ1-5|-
ASSVVGINQPQH
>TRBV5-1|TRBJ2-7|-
ASSLFSGSNEQY
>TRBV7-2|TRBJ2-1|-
ASSLGLAAYNEQF
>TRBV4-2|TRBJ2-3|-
ASSPARGSIVSDTQY
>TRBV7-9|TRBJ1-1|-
ASSLGGTGRTNTEAF
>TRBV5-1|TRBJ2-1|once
ASRALAGGHNEQF
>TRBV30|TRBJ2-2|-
AWSVRRVSGNTGELF
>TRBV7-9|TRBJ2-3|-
ASMRPGLAFRTDTQY
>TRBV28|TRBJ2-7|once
ASRGAGGRYEQY
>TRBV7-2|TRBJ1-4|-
ASSLTPATNEKLF
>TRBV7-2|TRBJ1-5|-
ASSLRRNQPQH
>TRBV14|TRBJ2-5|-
ASSQGRDEAETQY
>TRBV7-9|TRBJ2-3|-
ASSPLAGARTDTQY
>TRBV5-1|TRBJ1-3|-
ASSDAHSGNTIY
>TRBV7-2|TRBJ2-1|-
ASSLRDDEQF